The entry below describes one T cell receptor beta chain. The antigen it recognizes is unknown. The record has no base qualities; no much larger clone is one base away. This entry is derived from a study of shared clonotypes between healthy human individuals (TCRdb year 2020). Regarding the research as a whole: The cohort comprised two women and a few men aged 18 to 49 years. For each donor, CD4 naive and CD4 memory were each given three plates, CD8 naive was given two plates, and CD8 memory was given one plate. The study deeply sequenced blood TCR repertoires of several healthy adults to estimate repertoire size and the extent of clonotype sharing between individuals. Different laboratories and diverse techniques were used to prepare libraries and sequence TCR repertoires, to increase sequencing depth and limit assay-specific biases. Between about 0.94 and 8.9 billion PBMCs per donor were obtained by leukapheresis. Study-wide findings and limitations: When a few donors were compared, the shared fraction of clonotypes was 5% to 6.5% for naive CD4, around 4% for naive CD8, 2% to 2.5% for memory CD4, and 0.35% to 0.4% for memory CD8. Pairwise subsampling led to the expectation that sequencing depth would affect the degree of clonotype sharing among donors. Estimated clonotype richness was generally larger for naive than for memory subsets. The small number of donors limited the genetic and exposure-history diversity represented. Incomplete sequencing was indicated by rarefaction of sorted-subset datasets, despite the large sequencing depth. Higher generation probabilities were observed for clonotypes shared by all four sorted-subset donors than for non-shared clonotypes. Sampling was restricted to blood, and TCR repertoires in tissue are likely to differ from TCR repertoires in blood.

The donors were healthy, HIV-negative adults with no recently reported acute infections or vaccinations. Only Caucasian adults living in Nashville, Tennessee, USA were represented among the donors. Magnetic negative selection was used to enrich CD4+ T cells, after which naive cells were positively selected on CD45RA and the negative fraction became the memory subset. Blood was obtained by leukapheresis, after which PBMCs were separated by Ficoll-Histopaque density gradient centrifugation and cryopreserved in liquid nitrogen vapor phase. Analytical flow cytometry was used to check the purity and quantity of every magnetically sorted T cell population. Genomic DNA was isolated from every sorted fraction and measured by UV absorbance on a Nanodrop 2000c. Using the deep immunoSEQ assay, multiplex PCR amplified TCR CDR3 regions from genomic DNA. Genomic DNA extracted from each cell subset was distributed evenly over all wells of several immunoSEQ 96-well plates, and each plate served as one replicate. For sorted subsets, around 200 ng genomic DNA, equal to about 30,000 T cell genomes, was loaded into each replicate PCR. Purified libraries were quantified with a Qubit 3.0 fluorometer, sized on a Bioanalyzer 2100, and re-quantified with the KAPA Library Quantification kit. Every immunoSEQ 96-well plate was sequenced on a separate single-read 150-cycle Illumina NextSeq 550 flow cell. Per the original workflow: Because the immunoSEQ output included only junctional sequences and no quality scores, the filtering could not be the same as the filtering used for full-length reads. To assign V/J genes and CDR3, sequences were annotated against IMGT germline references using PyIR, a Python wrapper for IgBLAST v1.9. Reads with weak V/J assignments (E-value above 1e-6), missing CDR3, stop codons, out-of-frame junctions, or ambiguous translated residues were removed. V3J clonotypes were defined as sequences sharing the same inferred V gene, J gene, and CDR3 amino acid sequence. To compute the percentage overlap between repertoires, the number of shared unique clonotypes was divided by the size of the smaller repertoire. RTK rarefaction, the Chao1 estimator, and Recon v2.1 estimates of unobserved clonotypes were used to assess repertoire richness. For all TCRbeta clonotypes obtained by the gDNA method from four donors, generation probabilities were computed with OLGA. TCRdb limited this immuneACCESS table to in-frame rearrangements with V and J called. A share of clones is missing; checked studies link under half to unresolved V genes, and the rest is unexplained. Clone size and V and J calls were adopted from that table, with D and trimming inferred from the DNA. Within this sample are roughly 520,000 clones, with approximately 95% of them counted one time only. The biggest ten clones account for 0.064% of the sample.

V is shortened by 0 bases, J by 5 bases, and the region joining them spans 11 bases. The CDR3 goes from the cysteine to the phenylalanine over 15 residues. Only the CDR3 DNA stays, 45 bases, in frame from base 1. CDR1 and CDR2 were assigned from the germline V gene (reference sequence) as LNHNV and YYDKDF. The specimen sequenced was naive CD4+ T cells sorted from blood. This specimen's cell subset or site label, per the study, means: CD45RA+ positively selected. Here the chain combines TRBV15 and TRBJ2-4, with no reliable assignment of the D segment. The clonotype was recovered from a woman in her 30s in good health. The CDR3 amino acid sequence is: CATSRDRAGENIQYF. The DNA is TGTGCCACCAGCAGAGATAGGGCAGGAGAAAACATTCAGTACTTC.